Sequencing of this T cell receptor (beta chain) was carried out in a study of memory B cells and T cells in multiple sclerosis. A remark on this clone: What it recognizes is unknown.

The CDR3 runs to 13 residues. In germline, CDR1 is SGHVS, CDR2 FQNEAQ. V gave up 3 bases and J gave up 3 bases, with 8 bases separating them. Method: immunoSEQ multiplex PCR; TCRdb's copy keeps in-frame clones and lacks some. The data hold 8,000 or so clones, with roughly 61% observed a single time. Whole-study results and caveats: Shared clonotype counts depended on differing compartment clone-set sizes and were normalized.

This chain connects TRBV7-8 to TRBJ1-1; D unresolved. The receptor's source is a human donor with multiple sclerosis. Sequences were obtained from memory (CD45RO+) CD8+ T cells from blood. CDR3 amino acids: CASSFREDTEAFF. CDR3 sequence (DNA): TGTGCCAGCAGCTTTAGGGAGGACACTGAAGCTTTCTTT.